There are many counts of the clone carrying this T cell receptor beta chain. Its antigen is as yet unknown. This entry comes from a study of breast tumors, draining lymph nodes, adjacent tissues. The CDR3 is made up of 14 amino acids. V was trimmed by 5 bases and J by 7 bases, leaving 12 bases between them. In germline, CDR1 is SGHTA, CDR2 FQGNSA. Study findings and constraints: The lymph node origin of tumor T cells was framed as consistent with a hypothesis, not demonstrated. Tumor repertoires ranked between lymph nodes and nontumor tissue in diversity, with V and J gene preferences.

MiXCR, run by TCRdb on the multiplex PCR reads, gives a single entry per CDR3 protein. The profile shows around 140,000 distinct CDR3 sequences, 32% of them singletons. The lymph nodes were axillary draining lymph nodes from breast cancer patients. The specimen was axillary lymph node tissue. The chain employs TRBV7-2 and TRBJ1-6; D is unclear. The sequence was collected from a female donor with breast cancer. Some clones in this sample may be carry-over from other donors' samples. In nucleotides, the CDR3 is TGTGCCAGCAGCCCCGAGATAAGGAATTCACCCCTCCACTTT. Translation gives CASSPEIRNSPLHF.